This is a list of T cell receptor beta chains from one sample in a study of cytomegalovirus exposure and HLA in healthy donors. TCRdb's table, derived via immunoSEQ multiplex PCR, lists solely in-frame clones and lacks some. This sample carries more than 90,000 clones, around 83% of them seen once, and the ten largest clones take around 3.9%. Material for sequencing was PBMCs. Receptors were obtained from a young man in good health and CMV-seronegative. Each CDR3 is given with its conserved first and last residue. Fields, in order: J gene, D gene, clone size, V gene, CDR3 protein, CDR3 DNA. The D gene is left open where the match is weak. The size of a clone is reported for some rows only, either as once, few or many, or as a class for expanded clones.

TRBJ2-5	TRBD2	.	TRBV6-1	CASSEQAGEQETQYF	TGTGCCAGCAGTGAACAGGCGGGGGAACAAGAGACCCAGTACTTC
TRBJ2-3	TRBD2	few	TRBV4-1	CASSQDFRGGWQYF	TGCGCCAGCAGCCAAGATTTCCGGGGAGGGTGGCAGTATTTT
TRBJ2-7	TRBD2	.	TRBV7-9	CASSYATSGRYEQYF	TGTGCCAGCAGCTATGCTACTAGCGGGAGATACGAGCAGTACTTC
TRBJ2-3	TRBD1	.	TRBV4-3	CASSQEDRGTDTQYF	TGCGCCAGCAGCCAAGAGGACAGGGGCACAGATACGCAGTATTTT
TRBJ2-7	TRBD1	few	TRBV18	CASSPGTVSGNEQYF	TGTGCCAGCTCACCGGGGACAGTGTCTGGGAACGAGCAGTACTTC
TRBJ2-7	.	.	TRBV7-2	CASSLGPGPYEQYF	TGTGCCAGCAGCTTAGGTCCGGGTCCCTACGAGCAGTACTTC
TRBJ2-1	.	.	TRBV5-6	CASSTGLANEQFF	TGTGCCAGCAGCACCGGACTCGCCAATGAGCAGTTCTTC
TRBJ2-1	TRBD2	.	TRBV7-3	CASSAGTSREQFF	TGTGCCAGCAGTGCCGGGACTAGTCGTGAGCAGTTCTTC
TRBJ2-1	TRBD1	.	TRBV15	CATSRGTGYEQFF	TGTGCCACCTCCCGGGGGACAGGGTATGAGCAGTTCTTC
TRBJ1-2	.	few	TRBV5-6	CASSKWSNYGYTF	TGTGCCAGCAGCAAGTGGAGTAACTATGGCTACACCTTC
TRBJ2-3	TRBD2	.	TRBV25-1	CASSGRENGTDTQYF	TGTGCCAGCAGTGGGCGGGAGAACGGGACAGATACGCAGTATTTT
TRBJ1-2	.	.	TRBV4-1	CASSQVSTLSGYTF	TGCGCCAGCAGCCAAGTTTCGACTCTCTCTGGCTACACCTTC
TRBJ2-5	.	.	TRBV9	CASSVGAQGAETQYF	TGTGCCAGCAGCGTAGGTGCACAGGGAGCCGAGACCCAGTACTTC
TRBJ1-4	TRBD1	.	TRBV6-6	CASSEEGANEKLFF	TGTGCCAGCAGTGAGGAGGGGGCGAATGAAAAACTGTTTTTT
TRBJ2-7	TRBD1	.	TRBV27	CASGTGQREQYF	TGTGCCAGCGGGACAGGGCAGCGGGAGCAGTACTTC
TRBJ2-3	TRBD2	.	TRBV2	CASSGAGGGTDTQYF	TGTGCCAGCAGTGGGGCGGGGGGGGGCACAGATACGCAGTATTTT
TRBJ2-1	.	.	TRBV7-8	CASSLGPGLPNNEQFF	TGTGCCAGCAGCTTGGGCCCGGGACTCCCAAACAATGAGCAGTTCTTC
TRBJ2-6	TRBD1	few	TRBV30	CAWSRQGDSPWSGANVLTF	TGTGCCTGGAGTAGACAGGGGGACTCCCCATGGTCTGGGGCCAACGTCCTGACTTTC
TRBJ2-3	TRBD2	.	TRBV9	CASSPGTRSTDTQYF	TGTGCCAGCAGCCCCGGGACTAGAAGCACAGATACGCAGTATTTT
TRBJ1-1	.	.	TRBV5-3	CARSLAIFRQMTFRDMNTEAFF	TGTGCCAGAAGCTTGGCAATCTTCCGACAGATGACCTTCAGGGATATGAACACTGAAGCTTTCTTT
TRBJ1-6	TRBD1	.	TRBV6-5	CASSRQGVSSPLHF	TGTGCCAGCAGCAGACAGGGGGTTAGTTCACCCCTCCACTTT
TRBJ1-5	.	.	TRBV6-6	CAPGGPQPQHF	TGTGCCCCAGGAGGGCCGCAGCCCCAGCATTTT
TRBJ1-2	.	.	TRBV28	CASSFSGRAYGYTF	TGTGCCAGCAGTTTCTCAGGGCGCGCCTATGGCTACACCTTC
TRBJ1-1	.	once	TRBV28	CASSPPLYRARNTEAFF	TGTGCCAGCAGTCCACCATTATACAGGGCTCGGAACACTGAAGCTTTCTTT
TRBJ1-1	.	once	TRBV6-1	CASSEAGEGEAFF	TGTGCCAGCAGTGAAGCGGGGGAGGGTGAAGCTTTCTTT
TRBJ1-1	.	.	TRBV6-5	CASSYSSSARAFF	TGTGCCAGCAGTTACTCCTCAAGTGCGCGGGCTTTCTTT
TRBJ2-1	.	.	TRBV4-2	CASSIQDQGGYNEQFF	TGTGCCAGCAGCATACAAGACCAAGGGGGATACAATGAGCAGTTCTTC
TRBJ1-4	.	.	TRBV2	CASSEEGYGEKLFF	TGTGCCAGCAGTGAAGAGGGGTATGGTGAAAAACTGTTTTTT
TRBJ1-4	.	.	TRBV6-5	CASRLRGATNEKLFF	TGTGCCAGCAGACTGCGGGGTGCAACTAATGAAAAACTGTTTTTT
TRBJ2-7	TRBD2	few	TRBV9	CASSVAGGGPNYEQYF	TGTGCCAGCAGCGTAGCAGGCGGGGGTCCGAACTACGAGCAGTACTTC
TRBJ2-1	TRBD2	.	TRBV5-1	CASSRTSGSYNEQFF	TGCGCCAGCAGCCGTACTAGCGGTTCCTACAATGAGCAGTTCTTC
TRBJ1-4	.	.	TRBV5-6	CASSSPAGVTNEKLFF	TGTGCCAGCAGCTCCCCCGCGGGAGTTACTAATGAAAAACTGTTTTTT
TRBJ1-5	.	.	TRBV6-6	CASSYRQGNQPQHF	TGTGCCAGCAGTTACAGGCAGGGTAATCAGCCCCAGCATTTT
TRBJ2-7	TRBD1	once	TRBV25-1	CASSTKNRGPSSYEQYF	TGTGCCAGCAGTACTAAAAACAGGGGGCCTTCATCCTACGAGCAGTACTTC
TRBJ1-5	.	.	TRBV7-5	CVRSSLRARRPQHF	TGTGTCAGAAGCTCCCTCAGGGCTAGGAGGCCCCAGCATTTT
TRBJ2-4	.	.	TRBV30	CAWSVQGGPRNIQYF	TGTGCCTGGAGTGTACAGGGAGGGCCTCGTAACATTCAGTACTTC
TRBJ1-5	.	.	TRBV2	CASSEGRFNQPQHF	TGTGCCAGCAGTGAAGGGAGATTCAATCAGCCCCAGCATTTT
TRBJ2-5	TRBD2	.	TRBV10-3	CAIQAGRGETQYF	TGTGCCATCCAAGCCGGGAGGGGGGAGACCCAGTACTTC
TRBJ1-3	.	.	TRBV28	CASGQLGNTIYF	TGTGCCAGCGGACAGCTAGGAAACACCATATATTTT
TRBJ2-1	TRBD2	.	TRBV19	CASSDTLRLAGVLYNEQFF	TGTGCCAGTAGTGACACTCTTAGACTAGCGGGAGTTCTATACAATGAGCAGTTCTTC
TRBJ2-7	TRBD1	.	TRBV18	CASSPNRQGSSYEQYF	TGTGCCAGCTCACCGAACCGACAGGGATCATCCTACGAGCAGTACTTC
TRBJ2-1	.	few	TRBV30	CAWSGGDRDNEQFF	TGTGCCTGGAGTGGGGGGGATAGGGACAATGAGCAGTTCTTC
TRBJ2-1	.	.	TRBV15	CATQEAQGTYNEQFF	TGTGCCACCCAAGAGGCTCAGGGGACCTACAATGAGCAGTTCTTC
TRBJ2-5	TRBD1	.	TRBV5-6	CASSLGQGETQYF	TGTGCCAGCAGCCTCGGACAGGGGGAGACCCAGTACTTC
TRBJ2-5	.	.	TRBV15	CATSSTGSQETQYF	TGTGCCACCAGCAGTACAGGGTCCCAAGAGACCCAGTACTTC
TRBJ1-1	TRBD1	few	TRBV5-1	CASTSDPGTVNTEAFF	TGCGCCAGCACCTCCGATCCCGGGACAGTGAACACTGAAGCTTTCTTT
TRBJ2-7	TRBD2	.	TRBV9	CASSVYSSTSGRAAELYF	TGTGCCAGCAGCGTATACTCTAGTACTAGCGGGAGGGCGGCTGAATTGTACTTC
TRBJ2-7	.	.	TRBV18	CASSLGGGLYEQYF	TGTGCCAGCTCACTTGGGGGGGGGCTCTACGAGCAGTACTTC
TRBJ2-5	.	.	TRBV5-4	CASSLVAEETQYF	TGTGCCAGCAGCTTGGTGGCCGAAGAGACCCAGTACTTC
TRBJ1-4	TRBD1	.	TRBV6-5	CASSYRGQVDEKLFF	TGTGCCAGCAGTTACAGGGGGCAGGTGGATGAAAAACTGTTTTTT
TRBJ2-1	TRBD2	.	TRBV5-1	CASSLEGTNSYNEQFF	TGCGCCAGCAGCTTGGAAGGGACTAACTCCTACAATGAGCAGTTCTTC
TRBJ1-5	.	.	TRBV5-6	CASSLAGGGSNQPQHF	TGTGCCAGCAGCTTGGCCGGGGGTGGGAGCAACCAGCCCCAGCATTTT
TRBJ2-2	TRBD2	.	TRBV7-9	CASSPPSGGTGELFF	TGTGCCAGCAGCCCTCCTAGCGGGGGCACCGGGGAGCTGTTTTTT
TRBJ2-7	TRBD2	.	TRBV18	CASSQSGGGEQYF	TGTGCCAGCTCGCAAAGCGGGGGTGGCGAGCAGTACTTC
TRBJ2-7	TRBD1	once	TRBV6-5	CASSYSAQGEKYEQYF	TGTGCCAGCAGTTACTCCGCCCAGGGGGAAAAATACGAGCAGTACTTC